This T cell receptor beta chain was obtained from a study of shared clonotypes between healthy human individuals. There are 14 residues in the CDR3. With 8 bases clipped from V and 3 bases from J, the junction kept 10 bases outside the gene matches. CDR1 and CDR2 (germline): SNHLY, FYNNEI. The donors were adults (healthy and HIV-negative) with no recent acute infections or vaccinations. CD4+ cells underwent separation, giving CD45RA+ naive and CD45RA-negative memory subsets. Per sorted-subset replicate PCR, input was 150 to 250 ng DNA, representing around 29,000 T cell genomes. TCRdb keeps only in-frame clones here, not all; method: immunoSEQ multiplex PCR. The data hold about 2.4 million clones, with under 95% observed a single time.

V is TRBV2 and J is TRBJ2-7, with 7 bases fitting TRBD2. This receptor was taken from a man younger than 35 in good health. Some clones in this sample may be carry-over from other donors' samples. Sample: naive CD4+ T cells from PBMCs. Subset: CD45RA+ positively selected. CDR3 protein: CASAELGLFYEQYF. The CDR3, as DNA: TGTGCCAGCGCGGAACTGGGACTATTCTACGAGCAGTACTTC.